This TCR beta chain appears in the sequencing data of a study of tumor and adjacent non-tumor tissue in lung cancer. About the study: The cohort had 12 to 13 adenocarcinoma, a couple of squamous cell and 1 small cell patients. Aged about 31 to 76 years, patients included about 11 men and roughly 5 women with stage I to III disease.

The library came from three nested PCR rounds adapted from ARM-PCR protocols. TCRdb used MiXCR to reprocess the multiplex PCR reads, holding one entry per CDR3 protein. The table shows about 75,000 distinct CDR3 sequences, with less than 75% occurring only once. Turning to this clonotype: No antigen is known for it. Mismatch with germline at one junction end may stem from a read error.

RNA was extracted from bulk tissue without any cell sorting. The normal lung tissue was taken more than 3 cm from the tumor edge. Overall study findings and caveats: Compared with tumor, normal lung showed significantly lower TCR diversity.

Per germline, CDR1 SGHAT and CDR2 FQNNGV. There are 14 residues in the CDR3. The V call is TRBV11-2, the J call TRBJ2-7, with D possibly TRBD1 on 6 matching bases. This TCR was sampled from a woman aged 45-65 years with non-small cell lung cancer. Input material: distant non-tumor lung tissue. The CDR3 here is CASSSLRGTYEHYF. DNA of the CDR3: TGTGCCAGCAGCTCGTTGAGGGGGACCTACGAGCACTACTTC. The complete variable domain, with remaining parts taken from reference TRBV11-2 and TRBJ2-7, reads EAGVAQSPRYKIIEKRQSVAFWCNPISGHATLYWYQQILGQGPKLLIQFQNNGVVDDSQLPKDRFSAERLKGVDSTLKIQPAKLEDSAVYLCASSSLRGTYEHYFGPGTRLTVT.